Listed below are T cell receptor beta chains from one sample, sequenced in a study of blood T cell repertoires in COVID-19. The repertoire was sequenced with immunoSEQ multiplex PCR; TCRdb's copy has only in-frame clones and lacks some. The data show some 300,000 clones, about 88% seen once. The specimen was peripheral blood. The receptor set was obtained from a woman in her 70s with COVID-19, enrolled during active disease. Each CDR3 is given without its conserved first and last residue.

J | V | CDR3
TRBJ1-6 | TRBV19 | ASSAYRGALH
TRBJ2-7 | TRBV5-8 | ASSLAVGDYEQY
TRBJ2-3 | TRBV27 | ASSLGAGWTDTQY
TRBJ1-3 | TRBV6-6 | ASHPAGAGNTIY
TRBJ2-7 | TRBV5-1 | ASSFQTGYEQY
TRBJ1-4 | TRBV2 | ASGTLADNYWTNEKLF
TRBJ1-1 | TRBV5-1 | ASSGDILLNTEAF
TRBJ2-3 | TRBV9 | ASSVSLAGATGTDTQY
TRBJ2-7 | TRBV3-1/TRBV3-2 | ASSQRSNYEQY
TRBJ2-5 | TRBV5-1 | ASSSTAQGQETQY
TRBJ2-7 | TRBV11-2 | ASSSPTTGQRYEQY
TRBJ1-1 | TRBV2 | ASNQGWVTEAF
TRBJ2-7 | TRBV18 | ASSPATGNLYEQY
TRBJ2-1 | TRBV24-1 | ATSATSGGANEQF
TRBJ2-2 | TRBV25-1 | ASMGHPPNTGELF
TRBJ1-4 | TRBV28 | ASTPLGTGREKLF
TRBJ2-1 | TRBV29-1 | SANRGYSYNEQF
TRBJ1-1 | TRBV24-1 | ATSDASGGSEAF
TRBJ2-7 | TRBV5-1 | ASSPNAGTSEGEQY
TRBJ1-1 | TRBV5-6 | ASSFGQGSTEAF
TRBJ1-2 | TRBV24-1 | ATSDFGTAGRYT
TRBJ2-1 | TRBV7-2 | ASSQTHAGPGEQF
TRBJ1-2 | TRBV28 | ASMTGEKGYGYT
TRBJ2-3 | TRBV14 | ASSQDRGARDTQY
TRBJ1-5 | TRBV3-1/TRBV3-2 | ASSQDLDRGHNPQH
TRBJ2-1 | TRBV18 | ASSPNQRGVNEQF
TRBJ1-1 | TRBV21-1 | ASSKEPGLNTEAF
TRBJ2-5 | TRBV24-1 | ATSEGGRETQY
TRBJ2-7 | TRBV5-1 | ASSRYPRDRGSYEQY
TRBJ2-5 | TRBV5-1 | ASRLGTGSAETQY
TRBJ2-3 | TRBV4-2 | ASSQDAAGISTDTQY
TRBJ1-6 | TRBV27 | ATSPGQGNSPLH
TRBJ2-3 | TRBV29-1 | SVPPPRASTDTQY
TRBJ2-3 | TRBV6-5 | ASSSPGQPSTDTQY
TRBJ1-1 | TRBV30 | AWSVDRANTEAF
TRBJ2-5 | TRBV30 | AWSGGTSGLGAQY
TRBJ1-2 | TRBV4-3 | ASSQDSGGGDYGYT
TRBJ2-7 | TRBV7-2 | ASTRTGPYEQY
TRBJ2-7 | TRBV28 | ASSPGEYEQY
TRBJ1-2 | TRBV7-2 | ASSPTGTGVGYGYT
TRBJ1-4 | TRBV9 | ASSSEGTGVEKLF
TRBJ1-2 | TRBV7-2 | ASSSLGLGGYT
TRBJ2-1 | TRBV6-5 | ASNLQGAYNEQF
TRBJ1-1 | TRBV30 | ACWDRLNTEAF
TRBJ2-3 | TRBV24-1 | ATSGAGRTDTQY
TRBJ2-7 | TRBV7-2 | ASSSGHSLPSYEQY
TRBJ2-5 | TRBV29-1 | SVLDPPGWTQY
TRBJ1-1 | TRBV19 | ASSIGRQGATEAF
TRBJ2-1 | TRBV6-1 | ASSEQAKPNNEQF
TRBJ1-2 | TRBV9 | ASSPEGRETYGYT
TRBJ2-1 | TRBV18 | ASSPGGTEYNEQF
TRBJ2-2 | TRBV5-1 | ASSLGGGTPGRSGELF
TRBJ1-2 | TRBV10-3 | AIRGTGPYYGYT
TRBJ2-1 | TRBV7-2 | ASSGGYEQF